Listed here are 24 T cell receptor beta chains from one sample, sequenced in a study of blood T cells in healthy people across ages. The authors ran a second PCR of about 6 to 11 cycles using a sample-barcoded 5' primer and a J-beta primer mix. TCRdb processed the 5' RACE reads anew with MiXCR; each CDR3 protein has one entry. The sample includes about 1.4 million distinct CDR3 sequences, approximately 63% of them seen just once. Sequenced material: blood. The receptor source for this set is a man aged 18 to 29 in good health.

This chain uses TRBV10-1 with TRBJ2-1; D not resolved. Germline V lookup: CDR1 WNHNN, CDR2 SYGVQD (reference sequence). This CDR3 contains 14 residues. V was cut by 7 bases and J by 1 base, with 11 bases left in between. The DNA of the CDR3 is TGCGCCAGCAAAGTCGACAATTCCTACAATGAGCAGTTCTTC. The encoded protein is CASKVDNSYNEQFF.

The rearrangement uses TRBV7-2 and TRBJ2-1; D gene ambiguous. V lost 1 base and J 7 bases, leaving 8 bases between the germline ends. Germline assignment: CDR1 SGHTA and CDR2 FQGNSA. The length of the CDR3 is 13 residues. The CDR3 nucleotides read TGTGCCAGCAGCTTAGTTTTCGGGAATGAGCAGTTCTTC. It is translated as CASSLVFGNEQFF.

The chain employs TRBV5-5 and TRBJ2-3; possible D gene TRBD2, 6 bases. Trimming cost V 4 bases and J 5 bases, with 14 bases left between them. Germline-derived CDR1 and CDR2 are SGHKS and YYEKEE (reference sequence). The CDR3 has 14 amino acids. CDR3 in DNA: TGTGCCAGCAGCATTGGGTGGGGGGAAGATACGCAGTATTTT. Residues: CASSIGWGEDTQYF.

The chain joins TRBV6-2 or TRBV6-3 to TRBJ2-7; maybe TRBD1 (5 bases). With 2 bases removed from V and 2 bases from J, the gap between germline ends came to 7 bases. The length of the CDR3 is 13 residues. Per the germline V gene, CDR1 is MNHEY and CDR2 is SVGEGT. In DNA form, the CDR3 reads TGTGCCAGCAGTTACGGGGCCACCTACGAGCAGTACTTC. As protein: CASSYGATYEQYF.

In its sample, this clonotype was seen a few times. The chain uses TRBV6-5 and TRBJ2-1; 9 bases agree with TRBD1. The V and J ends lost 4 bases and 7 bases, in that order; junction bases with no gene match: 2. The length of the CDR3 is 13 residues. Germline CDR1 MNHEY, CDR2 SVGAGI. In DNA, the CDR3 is TGTGCCAGCAGTTCGGGACAGGGAAATGAGCAGTTCTTC. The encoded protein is CASSSGQGNEQFF.

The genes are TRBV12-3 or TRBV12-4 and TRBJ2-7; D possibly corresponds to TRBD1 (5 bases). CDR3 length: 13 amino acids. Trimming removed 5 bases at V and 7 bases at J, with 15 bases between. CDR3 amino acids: CASSIGQTGEQYF. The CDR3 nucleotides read TGTGCCAGCAGTATAGGACAAACTGGGGAGCAGTACTTC.

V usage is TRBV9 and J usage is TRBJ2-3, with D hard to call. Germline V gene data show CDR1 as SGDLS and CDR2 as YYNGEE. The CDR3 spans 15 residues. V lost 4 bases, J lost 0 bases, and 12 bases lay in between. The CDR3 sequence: CASSHGRTSTDTQYF. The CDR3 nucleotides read TGTGCCAGCAGCCACGGGCGCACTAGCACAGATACGCAGTATTTT.

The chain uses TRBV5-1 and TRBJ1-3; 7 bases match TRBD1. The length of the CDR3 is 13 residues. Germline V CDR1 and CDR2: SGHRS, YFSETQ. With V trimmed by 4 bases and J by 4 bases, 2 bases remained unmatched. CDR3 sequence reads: CASSTDRGNTIYF. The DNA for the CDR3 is TGCGCCAGCAGCACGGACAGGGGAAACACCATATATTTT. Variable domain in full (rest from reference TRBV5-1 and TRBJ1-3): KAGVTQTPRYLIKTRGQQVTLSCSPISGHRSVSWYQQTPGQGLQFLFEYFSETQRNKGNFPGRFSGRQFSNSRSEMNVSTLELGDSALYLCASSTDRGNTIYFGEGSWLTVV.

CDR3 coding DNA: TGCAGTGCTAGAAGGGACGTATACGAGCAGTACTTC. It translates to CSARRDVYEQYF. The chain is built from TRBV20-1 and TRBJ2-7; D is perhaps TRBD1 or TRBD2 (5 bases each). This CDR3 comprises 12 residues. Germline CDR1 DFQATT, CDR2 SNEGSKA (reference sequence). The V end lost 2 bases, the J end lost 4 bases, and 9 bases lay between the germline ends.

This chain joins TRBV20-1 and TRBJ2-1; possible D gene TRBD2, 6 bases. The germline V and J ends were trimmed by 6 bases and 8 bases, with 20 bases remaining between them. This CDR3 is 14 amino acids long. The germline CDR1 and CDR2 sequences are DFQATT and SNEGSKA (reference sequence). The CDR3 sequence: CSAPGGAGLDEQFF. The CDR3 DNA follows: TGCAGTGCCCCAGGAGGGGCAGGGTTGGATGAGCAGTTCTTC.

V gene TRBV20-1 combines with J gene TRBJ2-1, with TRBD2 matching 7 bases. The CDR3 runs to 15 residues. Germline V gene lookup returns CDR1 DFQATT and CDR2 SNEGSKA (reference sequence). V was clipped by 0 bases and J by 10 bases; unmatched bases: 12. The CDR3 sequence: CSARDGGGPLGEQFF. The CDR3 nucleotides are TGCAGTGCTAGAGATGGCGGGGGTCCCCTAGGCGAGCAGTTCTTC.

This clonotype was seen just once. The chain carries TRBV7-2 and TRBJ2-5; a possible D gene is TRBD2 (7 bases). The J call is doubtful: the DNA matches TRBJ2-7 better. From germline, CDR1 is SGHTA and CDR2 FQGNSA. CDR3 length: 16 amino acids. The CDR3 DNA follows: TGTGCCAGCAGCTTAAGGTCGGGGGGCCCCCACTACGAGCAGTACTTC. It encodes CASSLRSGGPHYEQYF.

The CDR3: CASSFPEGQQFF. In DNA, the CDR3 is TGTGCCAGCAGCTTCCCTGAGGGACAGCAGTTCTTC. This chain links TRBV7-2 with TRBJ2-1; D may be TRBD1 or TRBD2 (5 bases each). Germline CDR1 and CDR2: SGHTA and FQGNSA. V lost 3 bases and J lost 11, with 11 bases in between. This CDR3 has 12 amino acids. Full variable domain (remainder filled in from reference TRBV7-2 and TRBJ2-1): GAGVSQSPSNKVTEKGKDVELRCDPISGHTALYWYRQSLGQGLEFLIYFQGNSAPDKSGLPSDRFSAERTGGSVSTLTIQRTQQEDSAVYLCASSFPEGQQFFGPGTRLTVL.

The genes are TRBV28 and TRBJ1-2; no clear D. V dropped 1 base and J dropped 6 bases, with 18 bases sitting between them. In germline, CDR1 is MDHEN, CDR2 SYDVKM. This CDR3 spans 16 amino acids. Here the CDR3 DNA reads TGTGCCAGCAGTTTATACTCCGGTGACTTCTCAGATGGCTACACCTTC. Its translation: CASSLYSGDFSDGYTF.

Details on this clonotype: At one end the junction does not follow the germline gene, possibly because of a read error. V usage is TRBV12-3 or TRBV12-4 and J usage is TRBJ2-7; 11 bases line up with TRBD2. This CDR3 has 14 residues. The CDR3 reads CAGSSTSGSGEQYF. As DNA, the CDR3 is TGTGCCGGCAGCTCCACTAGCGGGAGTGGGGAGCAGTACTTC.

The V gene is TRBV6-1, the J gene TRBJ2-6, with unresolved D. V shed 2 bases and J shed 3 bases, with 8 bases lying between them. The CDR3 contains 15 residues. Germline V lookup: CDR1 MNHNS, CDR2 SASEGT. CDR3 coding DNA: TGTGCCAGCAGTGAAATAATTCTTGGGGCCAACGTCCTGACTTTC. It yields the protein CASSEIILGANVLTF.

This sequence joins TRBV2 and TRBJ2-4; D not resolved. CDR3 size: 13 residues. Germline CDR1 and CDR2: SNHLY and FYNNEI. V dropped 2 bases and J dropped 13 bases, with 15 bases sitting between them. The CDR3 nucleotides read TGTGCCAGCAGTGAAATTTCAAGGCAGGAGCAGTACTTC. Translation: CASSEISRQEQYF. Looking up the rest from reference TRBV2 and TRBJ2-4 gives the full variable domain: EPEVTQTPSHQVTQMGQEVILRCVPISNHLYFYWYRQILGQKVEFLVSFYNNEISEKSEIFDDQFSVERPDGSNFTLKIRSTKLEDSAMYFCASSEISRQEQYFGAGTRLSVL.

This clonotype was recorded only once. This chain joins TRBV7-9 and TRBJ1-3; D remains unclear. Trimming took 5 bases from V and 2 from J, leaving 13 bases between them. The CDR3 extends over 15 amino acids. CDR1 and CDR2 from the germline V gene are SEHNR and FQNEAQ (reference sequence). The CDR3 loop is CASSQSDGPGNTIYF. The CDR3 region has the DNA TGTGCCAGCAGCCAGTCAGATGGCCCTGGAAACACCATATATTTT.

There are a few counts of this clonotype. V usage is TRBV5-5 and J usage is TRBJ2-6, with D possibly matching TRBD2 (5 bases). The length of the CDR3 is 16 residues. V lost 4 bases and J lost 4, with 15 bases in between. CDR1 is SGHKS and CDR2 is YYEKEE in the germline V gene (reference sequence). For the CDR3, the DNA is TGTGCCAGCAGCCCCATTGAGGGTTCGGGGGCCAACGTCCTGACTTTC. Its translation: CASSPIEGSGANVLTF.

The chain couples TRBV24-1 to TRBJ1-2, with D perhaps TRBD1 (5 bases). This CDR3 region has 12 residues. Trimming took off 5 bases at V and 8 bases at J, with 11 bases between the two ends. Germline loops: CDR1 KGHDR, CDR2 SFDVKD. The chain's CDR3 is CATSVEGWGYTF. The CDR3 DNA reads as TGTGCCACCAGTGTCGAGGGGTGGGGCTACACCTTC.

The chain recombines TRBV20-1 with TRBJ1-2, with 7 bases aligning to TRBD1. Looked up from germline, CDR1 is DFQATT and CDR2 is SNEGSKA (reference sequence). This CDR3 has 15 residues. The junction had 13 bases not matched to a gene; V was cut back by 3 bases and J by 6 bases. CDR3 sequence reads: CSASIWDSQADGYTF. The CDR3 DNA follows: TGCAGTGCTAGTATATGGGACAGCCAAGCCGATGGCTACACCTTC.

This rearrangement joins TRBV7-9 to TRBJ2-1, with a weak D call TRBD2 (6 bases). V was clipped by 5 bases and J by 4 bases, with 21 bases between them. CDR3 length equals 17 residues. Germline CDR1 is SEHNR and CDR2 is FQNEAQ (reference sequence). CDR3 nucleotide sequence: TGTGCCAGCAGCCCTCGTTTCGGCGGGGTAGCTTACAATGAGCAGTTCTTC. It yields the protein CASSPRFGGVAYNEQFF.

This CDR3 reads CASMEQDQETQYF. The CDR3 nucleotides are TGTGCCAGCATGGAACAGGATCAAGAGACCCAGTACTTC. The chain uses TRBV12-3 or TRBV12-4 and TRBJ2-5; perhaps TRBD1 as D (5 bases). The V end was cut by 7 bases, the J end by 2 bases, with 11 bases between. This CDR3 region has 13 residues.

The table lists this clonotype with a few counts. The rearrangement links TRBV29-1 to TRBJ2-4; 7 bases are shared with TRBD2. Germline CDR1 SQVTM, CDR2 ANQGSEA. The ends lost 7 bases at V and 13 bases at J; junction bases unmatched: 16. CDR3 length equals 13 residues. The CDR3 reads CSGEDRLLREQYF. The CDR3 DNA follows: TGCAGCGGGGAAGACAGACTTTTGCGGGAGCAGTACTTC.